The subject of this entry is one TCR beta chain. What it binds is not known. The investigators sampled blood at baseline, at cycle 4 day 1, and at cycle 7 day 1. The data were obtained in a study of OX40 agonist ivuxolimab in advanced cancers. Study results and caveats: Low clonal expansion, among the lowest seen, marked partial responders at 0.1-3.0 mg/kg.

Method: immunoSEQ multiplex PCR; TCRdb's copy keeps in-frame clones and lacks some. The sample holds tens of thousands of clones, about 83% seen once. The sequence derives from an adult with an advanced solid tumor such as melanoma, head and neck, liver or kidney cancer. The material was CD4+ or CD8+ T cells sorted from blood, obtained in a trial of the OX40 agonist ivuxolimab.

The CDR3 is CASSPLNGDTQYF. As DNA, the CDR3 is TGTGCCAGCAGCCCCCTTAACGGTGATACGCAGTATTTT. V and J are TRBV7-3 and TRBJ2-3; D not certain. Trimming removed 5 bases from V and 6 bases from J, with 12 bases in between. Germline CDR1 is SGHTA and CDR2 is FQGTGA. CDR3 length equals 13 residues. The complete variable domain, with remaining parts taken from reference TRBV7-3 and TRBJ2-3, reads GAGVSQTPSNKVTEKGKYVELRCDPISGHTALYWYRQSLGQGPEFLIYFQGTGAADDSGLPNDRFFAVRPEGSVSTLKIQRTERGDSAVYLCASSPLNGDTQYFGPGTRLTVL.